The 16 T cell receptor beta chains listed next were all sequenced from one sample in a study of T cell responses to AZD1222 COVID-19 vaccine. The table came from immunoSEQ multiplex PCR; TCRdb's copy has only in-frame clones and leaves some out. Seen here are approximately 82,000 clones, 90% observed once, and the top ten hold over 4.5%. Specimen: peripheral blood, collected on day 0 of AZD1222 vaccination. Source of these receptors: an adult in good health.

This chain uses TRBV3-1 (or the pseudogene TRBV3-2) with TRBJ1-2, with D hard to call. Germline CDR1 is LGHDT and CDR2 is YNNKEL (reference sequence). V gave up 5 bases and J gave up 6 bases, with 22 bases separating them. This CDR3 contains 16 residues. The CDR3 protein is CASSSFRAAVSDGYTF. The CDR3 nucleotides are TGTGCCAGCAGCTCCTTTCGGGCGGCGGTTTCGGATGGCTACACCTTC.

The genes are TRBV5-4 and TRBJ1-1; a weak D match, TRBD1 (5 bases). This CDR3 region has 14 residues. Trimming left V 3 bases short and J 1 base short, with 10 bases between. The V gene's germline CDR1 is SGHNT and CDR2 YYREEE (reference sequence). CDR3 protein: CASSSGTQNTEAFF. Written as DNA, the CDR3 is TGTGCCAGCAGCTCCGGGACCCAGAACACTGAAGCTTTCTTT.

The CDR3 region is CASSPMRGARDGYTF. Here the CDR3 DNA reads TGTGCCAGCTCACCAATGCGGGGGGCGCGGGATGGCTACACCTTC. The chain recombines TRBV18 with TRBJ1-2, with a weak D call TRBD1 (6 bases). CDR1 and CDR2 from the germline V gene are KGHSH and LQKENI. The CDR3 contains 15 residues. V was trimmed by 2 bases and J by 6 bases, leaving 16 bases between them.

V usage is TRBV13 and J usage is TRBJ1-2, with 7 bases lining up with TRBD1. The V and J ends lost 3 bases and 6 bases, in that order; junction bases with no gene match: 4. This CDR3 contains 13 residues. Germline lookup yields CDR1 PRHDT and CDR2 FYEKMQ (reference sequence). CDR3 in DNA: TGTGCCAGCAGCTTGACAGGGTTTGATGGCTACACCTTC. This codes for CASSLTGFDGYTF.

V gene TRBV6-6 combines with J gene TRBJ1-6, with 8 bases matching TRBD1. Germline CDR1 reads MNHNY; CDR2 reads SVGAGI (reference sequence). The V gene end was trimmed by 5 bases and the J gene end by 8 bases; junction bases not matched to a gene: 5. The CDR3 totals 14 residues. CDR3 residues: CASSPQGADSPLHF. The CDR3 DNA reads TGTGCCAGCAGTCCCCAGGGGGCGGATTCACCCCTCCACTTT.

The chain employs TRBV19 and TRBJ2-2, with 7 nucleotides matching TRBD1. Germline values: CDR1 LNHDA, CDR2 SQIVND (reference sequence). After removal of 6 bases from V and 6 bases from J, the junction contained 7 bases not matched to a gene. The CDR3 extends over 14 amino acids. CDR3 bases: TGTGCCAGTAGCTTCGGACAGGCGTCCGGGGAGCTGTTTTTT. Protein: CASSFGQASGELFF.

The chain is built from TRBV5-1 and TRBJ2-5; tentatively, D is TRBD2 (7 bases). V was pared by 0 bases and J by 0 bases, with 18 bases between. This CDR3 has 18 residues. Germline CDR1 reads SGHRS; CDR2 reads YFSETQ. The CDR3 coding sequence is TGCGCCAGCAGCTTGGTGCTCGCGGGGGCCGCGTACCAAGAGACCCAGTACTTC. Protein sequence: CASSLVLAGAAYQETQYF.

The chain uses TRBV7-9 and TRBJ1-1, with TRBD1 identical over 7 bases. J gave up 4 bases and V 10 bases, and 3 bases lay outside the gene matches. Per germline, CDR1 SEHNR and CDR2 FQNEAQ (reference sequence). The CDR3 is made up of 11 amino acids. The CDR3 loop is CATAGGTEAFF. In DNA, the CDR3 is TGTGCCACCGCAGGGGGCACTGAAGCTTTCTTT.

The chain links TRBV5-1 to TRBJ2-3; TRBD1 matches 8 bases. This CDR3 comprises 17 residues. The junction had 13 bases not matched to a gene; V was cut back by 2 bases and J by 5 bases. The germline gives CDR1 SGHRS, CDR2 YFSETQ. The CDR3, as DNA: TGCGCCAGCAGCTTCGCCCCCGTTTCAGGGGGCGAAGATACGCAGTATTTT. As protein: CASSFAPVSGGEDTQYF.

V usage is TRBV28 and J usage is TRBJ2-2, with D possibly being TRBD2 (7 bases). V lost 2 bases and J 7 bases, leaving 11 bases between the germline ends. Germline CDR1 reads MDHEN; CDR2 reads SYDVKM. The CDR3 has 14 residues. DNA of the CDR3: TGTGCCAGCAGTTTAGGGGGGGCGATCGGGGAGCTGTTTTTT. It specifies CASSLGGAIGELFF.

The chain employs TRBV6-5 and TRBJ2-1; D remains ambiguous. With 8 bases removed from V and 0 bases from J, the gap between germline ends came to 11 bases. This CDR3 spans 14 amino acids. Germline V gene data show CDR1 as MNHEY and CDR2 as SVGAGI. The CDR3 DNA reads TGTGCCAGCCTAGGCACATACTCCTACAATGAGCAGTTCTTC. As protein: CASLGTYSYNEQFF.

CDR3 DNA sequence: TGTGCCAGCTCACCAACCGATGCCAGGGGAACTGAAGCTTTCTTT. This sequence encodes CASSPTDARGTEAFF. The chain employs TRBV18 and TRBJ1-1; D may be TRBD1 (6 bases). Germline CDR1 reads KGHSH; CDR2 reads LQKENI. V shed 2 bases and J shed 5 bases, with 15 bases lying between them. The CDR3 is 15 residues long.

The chain joins TRBV18 to TRBJ1-2; D unclear. Trimming shortened V by 0 bases and J by 0 bases, and 8 bases separated the two germline ends. CDR3 length: 15 residues. Germline V CDR1 and CDR2: KGHSH, LQKENI. The CDR3 here is CASSPPELANYGYTF. As DNA, the CDR3 is TGTGCCAGCTCACCACCGGAGTTAGCTAACTATGGCTACACCTTC. Filled out from reference TRBV18 and TRBJ1-2, the complete variable domain reads NAGVMQNPRHLVRRRGQEARLRCSPMKGHSHVYWYRQLPEEGLKFMVYLQKENIIDESGMPKERFSAEFPKEGPSILRIQQVVRGDSAAYFCASSPPELANYGYTFGSGTRLTVV.

The chain links TRBV19 to TRBJ1-4, with 8 bases aligning to TRBD1. With 6 bases clipped from V and 0 bases from J, the junction kept 6 bases outside the gene matches. The germline V gene has CDR1 LNHDA and CDR2 SQIVND (reference sequence). This CDR3 contains 16 residues. CDR3 in amino acids: CASRGQGAATNEKLFF. CDR3 DNA: TGTGCCAGTAGAGGACAGGGAGCTGCAACTAATGAAAAACTGTTTTTT.

This chain uses TRBV28 with TRBJ2-1; tentative D call: TRBD1 (6 bases). The CDR3 is 13 residues long. CDR1 and CDR2 from the germline V gene are MDHEN and SYDVKM. V was shortened by 6 bases and J by 6 bases, with 12 bases between the two germline ends. This CDR3 reads CASRKQGSNEQFF. The CDR3 region has the DNA TGTGCCAGCAGAAAACAGGGATCCAATGAGCAGTTCTTC.

The chain joins TRBV25-1 to TRBJ2-2; D is possibly TRBD1 (5 bases). CDR3 length equals 13 residues. With 3 bases removed from V and 3 bases from J, the gap between germline ends came to 5 bases. Germline CDR1 reads MGHDK; CDR2 reads SYGVNS. The chain's CDR3 is CASSDRDTGELFF. The CDR3 nucleotides are TGTGCCAGCAGTGACAGGGACACCGGGGAGCTGTTTTTT.